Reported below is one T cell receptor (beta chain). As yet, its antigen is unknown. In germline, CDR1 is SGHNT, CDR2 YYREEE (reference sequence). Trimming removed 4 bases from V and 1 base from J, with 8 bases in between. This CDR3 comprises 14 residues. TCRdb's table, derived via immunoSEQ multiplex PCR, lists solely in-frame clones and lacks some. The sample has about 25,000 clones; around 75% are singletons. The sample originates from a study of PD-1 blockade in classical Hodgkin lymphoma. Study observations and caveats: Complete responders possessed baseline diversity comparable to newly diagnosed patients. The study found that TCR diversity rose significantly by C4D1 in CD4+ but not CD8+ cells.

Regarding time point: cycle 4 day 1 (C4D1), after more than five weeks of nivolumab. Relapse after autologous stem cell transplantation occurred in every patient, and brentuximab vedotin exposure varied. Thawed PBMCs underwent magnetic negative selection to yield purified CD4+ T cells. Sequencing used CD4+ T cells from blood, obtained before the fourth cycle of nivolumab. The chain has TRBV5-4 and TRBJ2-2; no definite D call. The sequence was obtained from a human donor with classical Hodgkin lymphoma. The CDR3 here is CASSPSRNTGELFF. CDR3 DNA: TGTGCCAGCAGCCCGTCCAGGAACACCGGGGAGCTGTTTTTT.